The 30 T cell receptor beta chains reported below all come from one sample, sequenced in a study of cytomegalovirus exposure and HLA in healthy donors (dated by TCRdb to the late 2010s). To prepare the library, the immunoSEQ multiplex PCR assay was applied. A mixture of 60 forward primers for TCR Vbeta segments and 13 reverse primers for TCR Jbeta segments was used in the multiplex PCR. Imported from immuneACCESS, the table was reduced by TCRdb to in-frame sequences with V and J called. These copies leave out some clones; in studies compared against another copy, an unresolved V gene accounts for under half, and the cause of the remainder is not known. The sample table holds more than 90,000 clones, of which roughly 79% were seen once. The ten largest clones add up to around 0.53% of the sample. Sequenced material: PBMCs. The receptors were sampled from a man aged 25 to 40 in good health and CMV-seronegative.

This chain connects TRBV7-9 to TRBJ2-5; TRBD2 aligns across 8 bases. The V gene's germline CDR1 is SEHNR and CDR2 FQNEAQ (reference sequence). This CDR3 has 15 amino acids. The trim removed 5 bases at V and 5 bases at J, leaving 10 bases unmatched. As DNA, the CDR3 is TGTGCCAGCAGCCTGGCCGGGGGGGGCCTCGAGACCCAGTACTTC. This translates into CASSLAGGGLETQYF. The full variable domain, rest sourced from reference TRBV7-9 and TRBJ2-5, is DTGVSQNPRHKITKRGQNVTFRCDPISEHNRLYWYRQTLGQGPEFLTYFQNEAQLEKSRLLSDRFSAERPKGSFSTLEIQRTEQGDSAMYLCASSLAGGGLETQYFGPGTRLLVL.

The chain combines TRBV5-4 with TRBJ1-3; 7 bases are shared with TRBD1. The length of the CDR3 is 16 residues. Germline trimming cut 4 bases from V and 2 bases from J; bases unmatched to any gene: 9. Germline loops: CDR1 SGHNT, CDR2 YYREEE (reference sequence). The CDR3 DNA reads TGTGCCAGCAGCCCGGATAGCGACAGGGCTGGAAACACCATATATTTT. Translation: CASSPDSDRAGNTIYF.

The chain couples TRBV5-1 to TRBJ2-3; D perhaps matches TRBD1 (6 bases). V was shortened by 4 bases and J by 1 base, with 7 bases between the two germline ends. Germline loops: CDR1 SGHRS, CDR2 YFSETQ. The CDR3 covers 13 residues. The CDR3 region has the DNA TGCGCCAGCAGCCCAGGGGGCACAGATACGCAGTATTTT. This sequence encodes CASSPGGTDTQYF. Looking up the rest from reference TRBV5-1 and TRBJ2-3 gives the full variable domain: KAGVTQTPRYLIKTRGQQVTLSCSPISGHRSVSWYQQTPGQGLQFLFEYFSETQRNKGNFPGRFSGRQFSNSRSEMNVSTLELGDSALYLCASSPGGTDTQYFGPGTRLTVL.

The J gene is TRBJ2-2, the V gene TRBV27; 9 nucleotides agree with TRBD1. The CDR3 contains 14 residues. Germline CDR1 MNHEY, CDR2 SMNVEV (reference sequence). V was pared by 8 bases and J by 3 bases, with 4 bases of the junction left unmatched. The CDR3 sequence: CASFRQGDTGELFF. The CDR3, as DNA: TGTGCCAGCTTCCGACAGGGGGACACCGGGGAGCTGTTTTTT.

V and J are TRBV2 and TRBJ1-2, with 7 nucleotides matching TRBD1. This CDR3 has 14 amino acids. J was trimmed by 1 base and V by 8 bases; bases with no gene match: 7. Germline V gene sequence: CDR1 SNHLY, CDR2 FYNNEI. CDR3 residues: CASSGQIFNYGYTF. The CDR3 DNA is TGTGCCAGCTCGGGACAGATATTTAACTATGGCTACACCTTC.

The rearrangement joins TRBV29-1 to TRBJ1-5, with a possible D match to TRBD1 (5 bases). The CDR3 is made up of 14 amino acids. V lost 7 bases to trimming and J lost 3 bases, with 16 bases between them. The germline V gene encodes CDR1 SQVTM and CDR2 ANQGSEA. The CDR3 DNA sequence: TGCAGCGAAACCCCGGGGGGAGACAATCAGCCCCAGCATTTT. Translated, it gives CSETPGGDNQPQHF. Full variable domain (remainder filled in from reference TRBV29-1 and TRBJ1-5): SAVISQKPSRDICQRGTSLTIQCQVDSQVTMMFWYRQQPGQSLTLIATANQGSEATYESGFVIDKFPISRPNLTFSTLTVSNMSPEDSSIYLCSETPGGDNQPQHFGDGTRLSIL.

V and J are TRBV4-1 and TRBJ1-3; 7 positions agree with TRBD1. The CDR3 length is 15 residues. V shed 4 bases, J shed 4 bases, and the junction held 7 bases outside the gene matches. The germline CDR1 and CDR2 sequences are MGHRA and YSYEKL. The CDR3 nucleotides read TGCGCCAGCAGCCCCAATGACAGGGAAGGAAACACCATATATTTT. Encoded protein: CASSPNDREGNTIYF.

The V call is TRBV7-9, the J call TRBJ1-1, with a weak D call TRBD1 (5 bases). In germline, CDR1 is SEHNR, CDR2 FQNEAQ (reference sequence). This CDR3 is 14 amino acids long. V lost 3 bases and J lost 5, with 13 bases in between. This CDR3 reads CASSFAGHETEAFF. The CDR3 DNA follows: TGTGCCAGCAGCTTTGCAGGGCATGAGACTGAAGCTTTCTTT.

CDR3 nucleotide sequence: TGTGCCAGCTCACCGCTTAGACCTAGACCCGGGGAATATGAAAAACTGTTTTTT. It codes for CASSPLRPRPGEYEKLFF. The chain is built from TRBV18 and TRBJ1-4, with D unresolved. V shed 3 bases and J shed 6 bases, with 23 bases lying between them. This CDR3 comprises 18 residues. CDR1 and CDR2 from the germline V gene are KGHSH and LQKENI.

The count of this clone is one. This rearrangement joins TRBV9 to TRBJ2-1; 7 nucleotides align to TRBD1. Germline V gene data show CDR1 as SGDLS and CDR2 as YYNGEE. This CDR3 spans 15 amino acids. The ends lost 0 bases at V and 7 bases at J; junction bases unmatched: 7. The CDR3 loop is CASSVDRGRDNEQFF. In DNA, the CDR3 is TGTGCCAGCAGCGTAGATAGGGGGCGCGATAATGAGCAGTTCTTC.

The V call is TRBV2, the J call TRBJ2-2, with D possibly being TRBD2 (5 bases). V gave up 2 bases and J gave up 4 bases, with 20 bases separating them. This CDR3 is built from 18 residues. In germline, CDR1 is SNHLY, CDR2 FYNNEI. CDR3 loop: CASSENQRGLDVTGELFF. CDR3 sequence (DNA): TGTGCCAGCAGTGAAAATCAGAGAGGGCTGGACGTCACCGGGGAGCTGTTTTTT.

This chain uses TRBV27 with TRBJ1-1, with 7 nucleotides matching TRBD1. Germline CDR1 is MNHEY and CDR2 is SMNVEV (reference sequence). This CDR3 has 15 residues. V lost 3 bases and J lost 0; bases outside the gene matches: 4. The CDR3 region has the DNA TGTGCCAGCAGTTTCTCGGACAGGATGAACACTGAAGCTTTCTTT. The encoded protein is CASSFSDRMNTEAFF.

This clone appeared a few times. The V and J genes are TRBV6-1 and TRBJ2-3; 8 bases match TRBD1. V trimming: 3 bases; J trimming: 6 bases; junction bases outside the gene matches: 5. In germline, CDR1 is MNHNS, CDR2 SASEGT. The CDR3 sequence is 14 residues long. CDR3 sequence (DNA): TGTGCCAGCAGTGACGGACAGGGCAGGGATACGCAGTATTTT. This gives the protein CASSDGQGRDTQYF.

CDR3 sequence reads: CASSQRGLTQYF. The CDR3 DNA follows: TGTGCCAGCAGCCAGCGAGGGCTAACGCAGTATTTT. V and J are TRBV9 and TRBJ2-3; D is possibly TRBD2 (5 bases). Germline V CDR1 and CDR2: SGDLS, YYNGEE. Trimming left V 4 bases short and J 9 bases short, with 12 bases between. The CDR3 is made up of 12 amino acids.

DNA for the CDR3: TGCGCCAGCAGCTTGATTGACAGGGGCGCGTTGCACACTGAAGCTTTCTTT. Translation gives CASSLIDRGALHTEAFF. The chain uses TRBV5-1 and TRBJ1-1; TRBD1 matches at 8 bases. The junction had 11 bases not matched to a gene; V was cut back by 1 base and J by 3 bases. The CDR3 length is 17 residues. CDR1 is SGHRS, CDR2 YFSETQ, per germline.

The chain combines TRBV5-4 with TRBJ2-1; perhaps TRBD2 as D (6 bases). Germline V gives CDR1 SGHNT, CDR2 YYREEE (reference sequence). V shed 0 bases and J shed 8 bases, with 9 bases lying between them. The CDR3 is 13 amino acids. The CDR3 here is CASSLVSGDEQFF. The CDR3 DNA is TGTGCCAGCAGCTTGGTTTCGGGGGATGAGCAGTTCTTC.

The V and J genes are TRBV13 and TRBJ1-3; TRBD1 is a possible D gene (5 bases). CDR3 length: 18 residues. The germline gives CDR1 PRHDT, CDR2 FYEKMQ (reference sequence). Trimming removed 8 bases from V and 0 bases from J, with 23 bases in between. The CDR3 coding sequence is TGTGCCAGCTGCCCCCGAGGGCGCGGGGGACCCTCTGGAAACACCATATATTTT. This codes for CASCPRGRGGPSGNTIYF.

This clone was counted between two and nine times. CDR3 in DNA: TGTGCCAGTAGTATGGGGGTTTGGGGGGAGCAAGAGACCCAGTACTTC. Translating gives CASSMGVWGEQETQYF. J is TRBJ2-5 and V is TRBV19; D perhaps matches TRBD2 (6 bases). There are 16 residues in the CDR3. V lost 3 bases to trimming and J lost 2 bases, with 16 bases between them. The V gene's germline CDR1 is LNHDA and CDR2 SQIVND (reference sequence). Looking up the rest from reference TRBV19 and TRBJ2-5 gives the full variable domain: DGGITQSPKYLFRKEGQNVTLSCEQNLNHDAMYWYRQDPGQGLRLIYYSQIVNDFQKGDIAEGYSVSREKKESFPLTVTSAQKNPTAFYLCASSMGVWGEQETQYFGPGTRLLVL.

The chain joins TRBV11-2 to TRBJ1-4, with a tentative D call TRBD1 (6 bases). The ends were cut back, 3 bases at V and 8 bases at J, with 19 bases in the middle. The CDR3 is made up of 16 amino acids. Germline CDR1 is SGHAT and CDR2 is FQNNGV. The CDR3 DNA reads TGTGCCAGCAGCTTGGGTCGGACAGTTAACGACGAAAAACTGTTTTTT. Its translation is CASSLGRTVNDEKLFF.

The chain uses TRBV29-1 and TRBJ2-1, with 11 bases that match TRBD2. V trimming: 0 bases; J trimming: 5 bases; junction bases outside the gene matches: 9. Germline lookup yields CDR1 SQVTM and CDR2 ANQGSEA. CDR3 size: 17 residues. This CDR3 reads CSVEDSYSSGGHNEQFF. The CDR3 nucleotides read TGCAGCGTTGAAGATTCATACTCTAGCGGGGGGCACAATGAGCAGTTCTTC.

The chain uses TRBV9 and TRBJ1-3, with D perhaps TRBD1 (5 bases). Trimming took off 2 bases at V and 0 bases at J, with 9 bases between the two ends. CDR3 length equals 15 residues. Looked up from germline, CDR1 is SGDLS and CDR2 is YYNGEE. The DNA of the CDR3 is TGTGCCAGCAGCGTGCAGGGTAACTCTGGAAACACCATATATTTT. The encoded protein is CASSVQGNSGNTIYF.

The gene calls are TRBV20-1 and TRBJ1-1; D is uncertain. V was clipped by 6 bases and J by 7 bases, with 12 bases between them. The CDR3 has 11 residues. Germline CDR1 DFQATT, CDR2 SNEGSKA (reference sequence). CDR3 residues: CSALERVEAFF. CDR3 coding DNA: TGCAGTGCGCTCGAGAGGGTTGAAGCTTTCTTT.

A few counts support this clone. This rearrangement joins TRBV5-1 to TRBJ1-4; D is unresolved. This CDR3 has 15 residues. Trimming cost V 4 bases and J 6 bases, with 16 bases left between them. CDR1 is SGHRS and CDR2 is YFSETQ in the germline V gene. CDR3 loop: CASSRSAVDDEKLFF. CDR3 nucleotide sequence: TGCGCCAGCAGCCGATCGGCGGTGGATGATGAAAAACTGTTTTTT.

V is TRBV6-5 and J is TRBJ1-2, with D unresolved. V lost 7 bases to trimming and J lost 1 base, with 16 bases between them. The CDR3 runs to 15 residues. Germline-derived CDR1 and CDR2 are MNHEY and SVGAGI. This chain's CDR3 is CASTLRADRNYGYTF. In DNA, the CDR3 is TGTGCCAGCACACTGAGGGCAGATCGTAACTATGGCTACACCTTC.

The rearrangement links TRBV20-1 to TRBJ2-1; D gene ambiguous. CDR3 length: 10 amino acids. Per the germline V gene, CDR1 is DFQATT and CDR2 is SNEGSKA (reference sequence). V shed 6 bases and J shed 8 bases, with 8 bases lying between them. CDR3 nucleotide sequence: TGCAGTGCCGGAGCTTATGAGCAGTTCTTC. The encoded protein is CSAGAYEQFF.

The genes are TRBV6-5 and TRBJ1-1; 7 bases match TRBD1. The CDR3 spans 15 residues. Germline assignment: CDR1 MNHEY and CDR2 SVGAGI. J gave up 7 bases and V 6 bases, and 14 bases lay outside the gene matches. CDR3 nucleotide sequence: TGTGCCAGCAGCTACAGGGGATGGGGAACGGATGAAGCTTTCTTT. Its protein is CASSYRGWGTDEAFF.

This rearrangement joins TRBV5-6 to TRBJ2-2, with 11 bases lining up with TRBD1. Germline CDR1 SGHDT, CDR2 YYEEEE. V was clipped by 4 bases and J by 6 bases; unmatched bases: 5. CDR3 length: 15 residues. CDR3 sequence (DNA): TGTGCCAGCAGCCCGGACAGGGGGCGACCCGGGGAGCTGTTTTTT. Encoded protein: CASSPDRGRPGELFF.

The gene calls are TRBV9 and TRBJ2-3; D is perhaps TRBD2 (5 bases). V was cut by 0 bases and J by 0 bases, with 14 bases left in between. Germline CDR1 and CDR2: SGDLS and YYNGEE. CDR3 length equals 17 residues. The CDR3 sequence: CASSVGLVGVSTDTQYF. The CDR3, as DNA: TGTGCCAGCAGCGTAGGGTTGGTGGGAGTGAGCACAGATACGCAGTATTTT.

Here the CDR3 reads CASSLTGVTNEKLFF. Here the CDR3 DNA reads TGTGCCAGCAGCTTGACAGGGGTGACTAATGAAAAACTGTTTTTT. The rearrangement uses TRBV7-2 and TRBJ1-4; 8 bases map to TRBD1. Germline CDR1 is SGHTA and CDR2 is FQGNSA. With 3 bases clipped from V and 2 bases from J, the junction kept 2 bases outside the gene matches. The CDR3 is 15 residues long.

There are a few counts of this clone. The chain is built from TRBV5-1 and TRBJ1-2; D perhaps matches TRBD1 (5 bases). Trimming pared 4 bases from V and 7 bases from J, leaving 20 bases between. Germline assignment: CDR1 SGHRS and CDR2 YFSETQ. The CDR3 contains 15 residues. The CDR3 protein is CASSPSIDGRGGYTF. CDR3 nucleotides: TGCGCCAGCAGCCCCTCTATCGACGGGAGGGGTGGCTACACCTTC.